This T cell receptor (beta chain) was observed in a study of T cells after yellow fever vaccination. A single record per CDR3 protein comes from TCRdb applying MiXCR to the 5' RACE reads. The repertoire includes 300,000 to 400,000 distinct CDR3 sequences, roughly 9.4% of them detected once, and more than 15% sits in the top ten. Notes on the study in general: Contaminating bulk clonotypes could be abundant in FACS-sorted repertoires. Most clones from primary vaccination were detected again post-booster (approximately 96% CD4, around 90% CD8).

V dropped 0 bases and J dropped 8; count of bases not matched to a gene: 10. This CDR3 is built from 17 residues. Per the germline V gene, CDR1 is SGHTA and CDR2 is FQGNSA. Remarks on this clonotype: Its antigen is not identified.

The rearrangement links TRBV7-2 to TRBJ2-1, with 10 bases lining up with TRBD2. Sequencing used PBMCs, obtained on the day of the first yellow fever vaccination. This clonotype originated in a man younger than 35 who received the YFV17D yellow fever vaccine. CDR3 residues: CASSLALERGGGDEQFF. The CDR3 coding sequence is TGTGCCAGCAGCTTAGCGCTGGAGCGGGGGGGGGGCGATGAGCAGTTCTTC.